Listed below are T cell receptor beta chains from one sample, sequenced in a study of CD4 T cells in relation to SARS-CoV-2 and coronaviruses. No antigens are known for them. Clones were sequenced by immunoSEQ multiplex PCR, and TCRdb holds only the in-frame ones, with some missing. This table has 26,000 or so clones, 74% appearing once. Sequenced input: CD4+ T cells from PBMCs, cultured in vitro. The receptors were sampled from a human donor in good health. Each CDR3 is given with its conserved first and last residue. Fields, in order: clone size, J gene, V gene, D gene, CDR3 protein, CDR3 DNA. D genes are given only for firm matches. Only some rows state a clone size, as once, few, many or a class for expanded clones.

abundance: -; j_gene: TRBJ2-1; v_gene: TRBV20-1; d_gene: TRBD1; CDR3aa: CSASGDRASSYNEQFF; CDR3nt: TGCAGTGCTAGTGGGGACAGGGCGAGCTCCTACAATGAGCAGTTCTTC
abundance: -; j_gene: TRBJ1-1; v_gene: TRBV18; d_gene: -; CDR3aa: CASSRARENTEAFF; CDR3nt: TGTGCCAGCTCCCGGGCCAGGGAAAACACTGAAGCTTTCTTT
abundance: -; j_gene: TRBJ2-7; v_gene: TRBV18; d_gene: TRBD1; CDR3aa: CASSPRQGTYEQYF; CDR3nt: TGTGCCAGCTCACCTCGACAGGGGACCTACGAGCAGTACTTC
abundance: few; j_gene: TRBJ1-3; v_gene: TRBV3-1/TRBV3-2; d_gene: -; CDR3aa: CASSQGSRAGNTIYF; CDR3nt: TGTGCCAGCAGCCAAGGGTCAAGGGCTGGAAACACCATATATTTT
abundance: -; j_gene: TRBJ1-2; v_gene: TRBV19; d_gene: -; CDR3aa: CASSMQGVDGYTF; CDR3nt: TGTGCCAGTAGTATGCAGGGTGTGGATGGCTACACCTTC
abundance: few; j_gene: TRBJ1-6; v_gene: TRBV6-4; d_gene: -; CDR3aa: CASSELNGSPLHF; CDR3nt: TGTGCCAGCAGTGAACTGAACGGTTCACCCCTCCACTTT
abundance: -; j_gene: TRBJ1-1; v_gene: TRBV7-9; d_gene: -; CDR3aa: CASSLAAQGHTEAFF; CDR3nt: TGTGCCAGCAGCTTAGCGGCCCAGGGGCACACTGAAGCTTTCTTT
abundance: -; j_gene: TRBJ1-4; v_gene: TRBV6-5; d_gene: -; CDR3aa: CASSYSSRQEKLFF; CDR3nt: TGTGCCAGCAGTTACTCCTCTCGGCAGGAAAAACTGTTTTTT
abundance: -; j_gene: TRBJ2-3; v_gene: TRBV6-2/TRBV6-3; d_gene: -; CDR3aa: CASSRLPDTQYF; CDR3nt: TGTGCCAGCAGTCGTCTACCAGATACGCAGTATTTT
abundance: -; j_gene: TRBJ1-3; v_gene: TRBV5-4; d_gene: -; CDR3aa: CASSAHSGGVSGNTIYF; CDR3nt: TGTGCCAGCAGCGCGCACTCTGGCGGGGTTTCTGGAAACACCATATATTTT
abundance: -; j_gene: TRBJ2-5; v_gene: TRBV29-1; d_gene: -; CDR3aa: CSGAVGGGETQYF; CDR3nt: TGCAGCGGTGCTGTTGGGGGAGGAGAGACCCAGTACTTC
abundance: -; j_gene: TRBJ2-5; v_gene: TRBV5-6; d_gene: -; CDR3aa: CASSPRGGGSLETQYF; CDR3nt: TGTGCCAGCAGTCCGAGGGGAGGGGGCTCATTAGAGACCCAGTACTTC
abundance: once; j_gene: TRBJ1-2; v_gene: TRBV10-3; d_gene: -; CDR3aa: CAISESQTIGYTF; CDR3nt: TGTGCCATCAGTGAGTCCCAGACTATTGGCTACACCTTC
abundance: -; j_gene: TRBJ2-7; v_gene: TRBV3-1/TRBV3-2; d_gene: -; CDR3aa: CASSYRGGPYEQYF; CDR3nt: TGTGCCAGCAGCTACAGGGGAGGGCCTTACGAGCAGTACTTC
abundance: -; j_gene: TRBJ1-1; v_gene: TRBV3-1/TRBV3-2; d_gene: TRBD1; CDR3aa: CASNRDSTNTEAFF; CDR3nt: TGTGCCAGCAACCGGGACAGTACTAACACTGAAGCTTTCTTT
abundance: -; j_gene: TRBJ1-1; v_gene: TRBV2; d_gene: -; CDR3aa: CASSEGGRNTEAFF; CDR3nt: TGTGCCAGCAGTGAGGGGGGGCGGAACACTGAAGCTTTCTTT
abundance: few; j_gene: TRBJ2-1; v_gene: TRBV7-2; d_gene: -; CDR3aa: CASSLEAGREQFF; CDR3nt: TGTGCCAGCAGCTTAGAAGCTGGGCGAGAGCAGTTCTTC
abundance: few; j_gene: TRBJ2-3; v_gene: TRBV4-2; d_gene: -; CDR3aa: CASSSAMGADTQYF; CDR3nt: TGTGCCAGCAGCTCTGCTATGGGCGCAGATACGCAGTATTTT
abundance: -; j_gene: TRBJ2-1; v_gene: TRBV6-4; d_gene: -; CDR3aa: CASSRREMGDNEQFF; CDR3nt: TGTGCCAGCAGTCGACGGGAGATGGGCGACAATGAGCAGTTCTTC
abundance: -; j_gene: TRBJ2-5; v_gene: TRBV6-5; d_gene: TRBD2; CDR3aa: CASTVTSGRETQYF; CDR3nt: TGTGCCAGCACCGTAACTAGCGGGAGGGAGACCCAGTACTTC
abundance: -; j_gene: TRBJ1-1; v_gene: TRBV7-2; d_gene: -; CDR3aa: CASSTGPTGTEAFF; CDR3nt: TGTGCCAGCAGTACGGGACCCACGGGCACTGAAGCTTTCTTT
abundance: -; j_gene: TRBJ1-2; v_gene: TRBV2; d_gene: -; CDR3aa: CASSDSGGVDGYTF; CDR3nt: TGTGCCAGCAGTGATAGTGGCGGGGTGGATGGCTACACCTTC
abundance: -; j_gene: TRBJ2-7; v_gene: TRBV9; d_gene: -; CDR3aa: CASSVGGSSYEQYF; CDR3nt: TGTGCCAGCAGCGTAGGAGGGAGTAGCTACGAGCAGTACTTC
abundance: few; j_gene: TRBJ2-2; v_gene: TRBV14; d_gene: -; CDR3aa: CASSQHGQNTGELFF; CDR3nt: TGTGCCAGCAGCCAACATGGCCAGAACACCGGGGAGCTGTTTTTT
abundance: -; j_gene: TRBJ1-4; v_gene: TRBV19; d_gene: -; CDR3aa: CASRQGITNEKLFF; CDR3nt: TGTGCCAGTAGGCAGGGTATCACTAATGAAAAACTGTTTTTT
abundance: -; j_gene: TRBJ2-1; v_gene: TRBV19; d_gene: -; CDR3aa: CASSQLANEQFF; CDR3nt: TGTGCCAGTAGTCAACTAGCAAATGAGCAGTTCTTC
abundance: -; j_gene: TRBJ1-5; v_gene: TRBV25-1; d_gene: -; CDR3aa: CASSDRRVLKPQHF; CDR3nt: TGTGCCAGCAGTGATCGAAGGGTGTTGAAGCCCCAGCATTTT
abundance: -; j_gene: TRBJ2-5; v_gene: TRBV18; d_gene: -; CDR3aa: CASSPHPMRAETQYF; CDR3nt: TGTGCCAGCTCACCGCACCCCATGAGGGCGGAGACCCAGTACTTC
abundance: -; j_gene: TRBJ2-2; v_gene: TRBV11-2; d_gene: -; CDR3aa: CASSQGLAGELFF; CDR3nt: TGTGCCAGCAGCCAGGGACTTGCCGGGGAGCTGTTTTTT
abundance: -; j_gene: TRBJ2-7; v_gene: TRBV19; d_gene: TRBD2; CDR3aa: CASSIVAGGEYEQYF; CDR3nt: TGTGCCAGTAGTATAGTAGCGGGGGGAGAGTACGAGCAGTACTTC
abundance: -; j_gene: TRBJ2-3; v_gene: TRBV19; d_gene: -; CDR3aa: CASSIVASEPDTQYF; CDR3nt: TGTGCCAGTAGTATAGTCGCTAGCGAGCCAGATACGCAGTATTTT
abundance: -; j_gene: TRBJ1-3; v_gene: TRBV5-1; d_gene: -; CDR3aa: CASSLGTAGNTIYF; CDR3nt: TGCGCCAGCAGCTTGGGGACAGCTGGAAACACCATATATTTT
abundance: -; j_gene: TRBJ2-5; v_gene: TRBV7-6; d_gene: TRBD2; CDR3aa: CASSPTGTSGQETQYF; CDR3nt: TGTGCCAGCAGCCCCACCGGGACTAGCGGCCAAGAGACCCAGTACTTC
abundance: -; j_gene: TRBJ1-4; v_gene: TRBV4-1; d_gene: -; CDR3aa: CASSLSTTSPGGKLFF; CDR3nt: TGCGCCAGCAGCCTGAGTACGACCAGCCCCGGGGGAAAACTGTTTTTT
abundance: -; j_gene: TRBJ2-5; v_gene: TRBV18; d_gene: -; CDR3aa: CASSPIGLYQETQYF; CDR3nt: TGTGCCAGCTCACCGATCGGACTATACCAAGAGACCCAGTACTTC
abundance: -; j_gene: TRBJ2-5; v_gene: TRBV2; d_gene: -; CDR3aa: CASTLGVQGETQYF; CDR3nt: TGTGCCAGCACTTTAGGGGTGCAAGGGGAGACCCAGTACTTC
abundance: -; j_gene: TRBJ2-2; v_gene: TRBV7-2; d_gene: -; CDR3aa: CASSPDSGVTGELFF; CDR3nt: TGTGCCAGCAGCCCCGATTCGGGGGTTACCGGGGAGCTGTTTTTT
abundance: -; j_gene: TRBJ1-1; v_gene: TRBV28; d_gene: -; CDR3aa: CASSSETGPNTEAFF; CDR3nt: TGTGCCAGCAGTTCGGAGACAGGTCCGAACACTGAAGCTTTCTTT
abundance: -; j_gene: TRBJ2-7; v_gene: TRBV2; d_gene: -; CDR3aa: CASSEYRSYEQYF; CDR3nt: TGTGCCAGCAGTGAATACAGGAGCTACGAGCAGTACTTC
abundance: -; j_gene: TRBJ2-7; v_gene: TRBV18; d_gene: -; CDR3aa: CASSPGRQAEQYF; CDR3nt: TGTGCCAGCTCACCGGGACGCCAAGCCGAGCAGTACTTC
abundance: -; j_gene: TRBJ2-6; v_gene: TRBV6-2/TRBV6-3; d_gene: TRBD1; CDR3aa: CASSNPDRFAGVLTF; CDR3nt: TGTGCCAGCAGTAACCCGGACAGGTTTGCCGGTGTCCTGACTTTC
abundance: -; j_gene: TRBJ2-7; v_gene: TRBV12-3/TRBV12-4; d_gene: -; CDR3aa: CASSRSSYEQYF; CDR3nt: TGTGCCAGCAGTCGGAGCTCCTACGAGCAGTACTTC
abundance: -; j_gene: TRBJ2-3; v_gene: TRBV19; d_gene: -; CDR3aa: CASSPGFRTNTDTQYF; CDR3nt: TGTGCCAGTAGCCCGGGATTTCGAACTAATACAGATACGCAGTATTTT
abundance: -; j_gene: TRBJ1-1; v_gene: TRBV7-2; d_gene: -; CDR3aa: CASSLPGSHTEAFF; CDR3nt: TGTGCCAGCAGCTTACCCGGAAGTCACACTGAAGCTTTCTTT
abundance: -; j_gene: TRBJ2-1; v_gene: TRBV19; d_gene: TRBD2; CDR3aa: CASSPMAGGPRNEQFF; CDR3nt: TGTGCCAGTAGCCCCATGGCGGGAGGGCCCAGGAATGAGCAGTTCTTC
abundance: -; j_gene: TRBJ1-6; v_gene: TRBV3-1/TRBV3-2; d_gene: -; CDR3aa: CASSQVSDSSLHF; CDR3nt: TGTGCCAGCAGCCAAGTAAGCGACAGTTCCCTCCACTTT